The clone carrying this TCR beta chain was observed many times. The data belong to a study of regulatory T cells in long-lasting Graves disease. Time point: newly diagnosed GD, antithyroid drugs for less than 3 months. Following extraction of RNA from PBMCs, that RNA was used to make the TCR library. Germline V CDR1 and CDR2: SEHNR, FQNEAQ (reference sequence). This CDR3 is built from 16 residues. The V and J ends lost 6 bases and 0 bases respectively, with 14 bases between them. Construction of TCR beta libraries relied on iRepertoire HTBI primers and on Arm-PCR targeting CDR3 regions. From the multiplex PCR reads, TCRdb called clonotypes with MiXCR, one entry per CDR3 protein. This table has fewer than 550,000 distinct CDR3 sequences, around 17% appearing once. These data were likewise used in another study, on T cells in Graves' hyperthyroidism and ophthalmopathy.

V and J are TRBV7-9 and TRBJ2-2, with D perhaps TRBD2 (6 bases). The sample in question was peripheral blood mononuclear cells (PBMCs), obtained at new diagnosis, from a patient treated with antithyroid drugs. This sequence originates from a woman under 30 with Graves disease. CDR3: CASSSRDFSNTGELFF. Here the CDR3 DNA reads TGTGCCAGCAGTTCCAGGGACTTTTCGAACACCGGGGAGCTGTTTTTT.